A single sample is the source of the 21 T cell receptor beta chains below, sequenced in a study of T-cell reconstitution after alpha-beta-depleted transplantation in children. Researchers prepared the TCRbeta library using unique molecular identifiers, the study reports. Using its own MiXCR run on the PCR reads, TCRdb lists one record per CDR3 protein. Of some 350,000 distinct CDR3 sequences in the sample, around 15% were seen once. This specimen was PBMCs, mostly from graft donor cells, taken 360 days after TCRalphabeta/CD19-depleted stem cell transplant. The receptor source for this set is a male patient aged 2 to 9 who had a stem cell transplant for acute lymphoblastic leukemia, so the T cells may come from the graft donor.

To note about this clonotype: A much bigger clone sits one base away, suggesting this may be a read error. The chain's CDR3 is CASGTGTGGSYEEYF. The CDR3 DNA reads as TGTGCCAGCGGGACCGGGACAGGGGGCTCCTACGAGGAGTACTTC. The chain is built from TRBV4-2 and TRBJ2-7; 12 nucleotides agree with TRBD1. The CDR3 has 15 residues. Germline V gene data show CDR1 as LGHNA and CDR2 as YNFKEQ.

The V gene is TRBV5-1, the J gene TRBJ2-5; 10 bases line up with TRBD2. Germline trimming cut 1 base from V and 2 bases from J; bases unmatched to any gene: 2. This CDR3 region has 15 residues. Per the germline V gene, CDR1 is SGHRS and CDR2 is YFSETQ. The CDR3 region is CASSLKLAGQETQYF. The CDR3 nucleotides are TGCGCCAGCAGCTTGAAACTAGCGGGACAAGAGACCCAGTACTTC.

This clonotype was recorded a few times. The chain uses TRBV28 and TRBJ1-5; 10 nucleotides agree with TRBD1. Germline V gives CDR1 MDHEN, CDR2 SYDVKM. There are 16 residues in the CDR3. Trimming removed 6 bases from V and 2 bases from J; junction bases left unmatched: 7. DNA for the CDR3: TGTGCCAGCAGCGAGGACAGGGGGTTTCGCAATCAGCCCCAGCATTTT. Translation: CASSEDRGFRNQPQHF.

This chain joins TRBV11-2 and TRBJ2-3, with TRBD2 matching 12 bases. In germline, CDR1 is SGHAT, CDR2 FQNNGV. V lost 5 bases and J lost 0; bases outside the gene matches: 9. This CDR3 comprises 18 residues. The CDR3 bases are TGTGCCAGCAGCATTGGACTAGCGGGACTCCCTAGCACAGATACGCAGTATTTT. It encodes CASSIGLAGLPSTDTQYF.

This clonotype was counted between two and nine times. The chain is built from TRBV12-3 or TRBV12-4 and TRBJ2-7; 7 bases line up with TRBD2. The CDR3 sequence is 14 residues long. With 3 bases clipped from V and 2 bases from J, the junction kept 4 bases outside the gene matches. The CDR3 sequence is CASSFESGTYEQYF. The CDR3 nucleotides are TGTGCCAGCAGTTTTGAAAGCGGGACCTACGAGCAGTACTTC.

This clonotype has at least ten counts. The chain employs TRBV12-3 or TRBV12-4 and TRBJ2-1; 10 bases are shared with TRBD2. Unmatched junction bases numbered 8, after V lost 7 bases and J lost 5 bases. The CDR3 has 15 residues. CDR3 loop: CASTPGLAANNEQFF. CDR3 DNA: TGTGCCAGCACCCCCGGACTAGCGGCGAACAATGAGCAGTTCTTC.

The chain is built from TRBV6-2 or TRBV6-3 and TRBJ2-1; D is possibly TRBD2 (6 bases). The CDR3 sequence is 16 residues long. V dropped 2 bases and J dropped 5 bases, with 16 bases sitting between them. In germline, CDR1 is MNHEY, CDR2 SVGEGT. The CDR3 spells CASSYLDAGINNEQFF. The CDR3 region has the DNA TGTGCCAGCAGTTACCTCGACGCGGGGATTAACAATGAGCAGTTCTTC.

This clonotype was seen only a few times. The CDR3 sequence is CASSLFASLPYEQYF. The CDR3 DNA sequence: TGTGCCAGCAGTTTATTCGCCAGCCTTCCCTACGAGCAGTACTTC. V usage is TRBV27 and J usage is TRBJ2-7; D is unclear. The CDR3 has 15 amino acids. Germline V gene data show CDR1 as MNHEY and CDR2 as SMNVEV (reference sequence). Trimming removed 1 base from V and 2 bases from J, with 12 bases in between.

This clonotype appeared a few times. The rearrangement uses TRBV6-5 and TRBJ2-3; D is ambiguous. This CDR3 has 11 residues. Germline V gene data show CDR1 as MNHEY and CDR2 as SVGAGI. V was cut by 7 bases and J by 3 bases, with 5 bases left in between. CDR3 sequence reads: CASISTDTQYF. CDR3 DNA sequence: TGTGCCAGCATCTCGACAGATACGCAGTATTTT.

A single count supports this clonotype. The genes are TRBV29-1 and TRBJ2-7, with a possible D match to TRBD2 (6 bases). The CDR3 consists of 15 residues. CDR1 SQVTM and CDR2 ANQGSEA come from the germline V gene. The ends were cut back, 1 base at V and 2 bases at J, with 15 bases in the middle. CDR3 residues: CSVEGDLGGPYEQYF. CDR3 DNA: TGCAGCGTTGAAGGCGACCTGGGGGGACCCTACGAGCAGTACTTC.

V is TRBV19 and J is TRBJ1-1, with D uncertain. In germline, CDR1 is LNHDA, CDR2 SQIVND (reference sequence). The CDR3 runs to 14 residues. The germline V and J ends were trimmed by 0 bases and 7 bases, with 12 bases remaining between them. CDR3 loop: CASSIDLLEDEAFF. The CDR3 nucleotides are TGTGCCAGTAGTATAGATCTCCTAGAAGATGAAGCTTTCTTT.

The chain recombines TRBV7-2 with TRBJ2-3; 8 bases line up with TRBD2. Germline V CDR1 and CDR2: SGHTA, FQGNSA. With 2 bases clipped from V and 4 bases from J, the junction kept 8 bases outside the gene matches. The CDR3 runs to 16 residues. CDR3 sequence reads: CASSLSQAGVPDTQYF. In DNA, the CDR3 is TGTGCCAGCAGCTTATCCCAAGCGGGAGTCCCAGATACGCAGTATTTT.

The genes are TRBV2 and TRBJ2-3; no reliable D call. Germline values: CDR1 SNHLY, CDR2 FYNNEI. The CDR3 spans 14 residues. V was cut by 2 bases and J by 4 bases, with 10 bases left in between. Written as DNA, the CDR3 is TGTGCCAGCAGTGAACAGGAGTCCGCAGATACGCAGTATTTT. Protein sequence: CASSEQESADTQYF.

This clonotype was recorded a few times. This CDR3 reads CASSYSIGASTLSYNEQFF. Written as DNA, the CDR3 is TGTGCCAGCAGTTACTCGATTGGGGCTAGTACCCTCTCCTACAATGAGCAGTTCTTC. The chain recombines TRBV6-2 or TRBV6-3 with TRBJ2-1; a weak D match, TRBD1 (5 bases). Germline values: CDR1 MNHEY, CDR2 SVGEGT. Trimming stripped 0 bases from V and 0 bases from J, with 18 bases between. This CDR3 has 19 residues.

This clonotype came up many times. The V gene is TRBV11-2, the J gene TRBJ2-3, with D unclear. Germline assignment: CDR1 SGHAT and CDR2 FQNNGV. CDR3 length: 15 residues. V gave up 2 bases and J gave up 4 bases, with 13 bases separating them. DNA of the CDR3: TGTGCCAGCAGCTTATGGGCCCAGCGCGCAGATACGCAGTATTTT. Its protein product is CASSLWAQRADTQYF. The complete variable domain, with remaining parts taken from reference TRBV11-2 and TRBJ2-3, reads EAGVAQSPRYKIIEKRQSVAFWCNPISGHATLYWYQQILGQGPKLLIQFQNNGVVDDSQLPKDRFSAERLKGVDSTLKIQPAKLEDSAVYLCASSLWAQRADTQYFGPGTRLTVL.

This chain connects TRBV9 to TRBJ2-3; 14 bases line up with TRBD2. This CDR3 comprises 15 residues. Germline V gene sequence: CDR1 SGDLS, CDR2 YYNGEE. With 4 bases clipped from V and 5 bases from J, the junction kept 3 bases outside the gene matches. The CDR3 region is CASSPGTSGGDTQYF. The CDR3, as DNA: TGTGCCAGCAGCCCTGGGACTAGCGGGGGAGATACGCAGTATTTT.

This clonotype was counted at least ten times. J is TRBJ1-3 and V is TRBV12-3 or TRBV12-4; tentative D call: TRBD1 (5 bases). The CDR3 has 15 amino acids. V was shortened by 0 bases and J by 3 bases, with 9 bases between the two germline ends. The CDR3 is CASSLAGGRGNTIYF. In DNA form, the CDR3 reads TGTGCCAGCAGTTTAGCGGGGGGTCGTGGAAACACCATATATTTT.

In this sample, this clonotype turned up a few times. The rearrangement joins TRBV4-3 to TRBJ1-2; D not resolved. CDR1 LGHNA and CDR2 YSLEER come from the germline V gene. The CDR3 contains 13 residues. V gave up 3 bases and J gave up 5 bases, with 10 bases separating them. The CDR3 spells CASSHEDGYGYTF. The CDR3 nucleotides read TGCGCCAGCAGCCATGAAGACGGGTATGGCTACACCTTC.

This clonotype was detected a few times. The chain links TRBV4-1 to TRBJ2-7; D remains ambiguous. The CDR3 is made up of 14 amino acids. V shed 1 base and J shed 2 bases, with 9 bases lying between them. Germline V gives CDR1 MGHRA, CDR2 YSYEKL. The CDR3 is CASSQVSGPYEQYF. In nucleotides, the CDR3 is TGCGCCAGCAGCCAAGTTTCTGGCCCCTACGAGCAGTACTTC.

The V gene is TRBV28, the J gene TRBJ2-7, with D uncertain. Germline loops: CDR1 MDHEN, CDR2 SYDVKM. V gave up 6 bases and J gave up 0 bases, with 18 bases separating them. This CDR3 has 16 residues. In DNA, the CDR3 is TGTGCCAGCAGCTCCCCCGGGCTACAGAGCTCCTACGAGCAGTACTTC. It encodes CASSSPGLQSSYEQYF. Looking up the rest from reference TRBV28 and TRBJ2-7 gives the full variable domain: DVKVTQSSRYLVKRTGEKVFLECVQDMDHENMFWYRQDPGLGLRLIYFSYDVKMKEKGDIPEGYSVSREKKERFSLILESASTNQTSMYLCASSSPGLQSSYEQYFGPGTRLTVT.

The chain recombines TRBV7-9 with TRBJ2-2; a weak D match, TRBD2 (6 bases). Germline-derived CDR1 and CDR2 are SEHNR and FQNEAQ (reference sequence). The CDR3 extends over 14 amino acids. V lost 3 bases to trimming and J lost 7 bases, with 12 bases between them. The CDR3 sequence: CASSFLEGNGELFF. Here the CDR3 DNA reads TGTGCCAGCAGCTTTTTGGAGGGAAACGGGGAGCTGTTTTTT.